These 27 T cell receptor beta chains originate from one sample sequenced in a study of OX40 agonist ivuxolimab in advanced cancers. TCRdb keeps only in-frame clones here, not all; method: immunoSEQ multiplex PCR. The sample lists roughly 92,000 clones, about four fifths occurring once. The sample consisted of CD4+ or CD8+ T cells sorted from blood, taken in a trial of the OX40 agonist ivuxolimab. Every receptor here comes from an adult with an advanced solid tumor such as melanoma, head and neck, liver or kidney cancer.

The genes are TRBV7-6 and TRBJ1-3; no clear D. This CDR3 comprises 14 residues. The germline CDR1 and CDR2 sequences are SGHVS and FNYEAQ. Trimming removed 2 bases from V and 0 bases from J, with 5 bases in between. The CDR3 DNA follows: TGTGCCAGCAGCTTAAAGAGCTCTGGAAACACCATATATTTT. Residues: CASSLKSSGNTIYF. The variable domain in full, completed from reference TRBV7-6 and TRBJ1-3, reads GAGVSQSPRYKVTKRGQDVALRCDPISGHVSLYWYRQALGQGPEFLTYFNYEAQQDKSGLPNDRFSAERPEGSISTLTIQRTEQRDSAMYRCASSLKSSGNTIYFGEGSWLTVV.

The chain carries TRBV10-3 and TRBJ1-2; the D is unclear. V was trimmed by 0 bases and J by 0 bases, leaving 5 bases between them. Germline V gene lookup returns CDR1 ENHRY and CDR2 SYGVKD. The CDR3 length is 14 residues. CDR3 DNA sequence: TGTGCCATCAGTGAGTCGGAGACTAACTATGGCTACACCTTC. Translating it yields CAISESETNYGYTF.

The chain carries TRBV5-4 and TRBJ1-5; 8 bases fit TRBD1. V was clipped by 4 bases and J by 2 bases; unmatched bases: 5. The CDR3 totals 15 residues. Germline lookup yields CDR1 SGHNT and CDR2 YYREEE (reference sequence). The DNA of the CDR3 is TGTGCCAGCAGCCGGACAGGGCTCCGCAATCAGCCCCAGCATTTT. This codes for CASSRTGLRNQPQHF.

This chain connects TRBV5-1 to TRBJ2-7; the D call may be TRBD1 or TRBD2 (5 bases each). The CDR3 has 15 amino acids. Trimming left V 3 bases short and J 2 bases short, with 15 bases between. Germline assignment: CDR1 SGHRS and CDR2 YFSETQ. In DNA form, the CDR3 reads TGCGCCAGCAGCTATTCAGGGAGTGCGGCCTACGAGCAGTACTTC. Its protein product is CASSYSGSAAYEQYF.

This chain joins TRBV27 and TRBJ2-7, with D tentatively TRBD1 (6 bases). The CDR3 consists of 14 residues. CDR1 is MNHEY, CDR2 SMNVEV, per germline (reference sequence). Trimming took off 5 bases at V and 7 bases at J, with 18 bases between the two ends. The CDR3 DNA is TGTGCCAGCAGTACCACAGGGCCCAAGGGGGAGCAGTACTTC. Amino acid sequence: CASSTTGPKGEQYF.

The J gene is TRBJ2-7, the V gene TRBV11-2, with D tentatively TRBD2 (6 bases). There are 14 residues in the CDR3. Germline V CDR1 and CDR2: SGHAT, FQNNGV. V gave up 2 bases and J gave up 3 bases, with 11 bases separating them. CDR3: CASSLNLSGYEQYF. In nucleotides, the CDR3 is TGTGCCAGCAGCTTAAATCTTAGCGGCTACGAGCAGTACTTC. Full variable domain (remainder filled in from reference TRBV11-2 and TRBJ2-7): EAGVAQSPRYKIIEKRQSVAFWCNPISGHATLYWYQQILGQGPKLLIQFQNNGVVDDSQLPKDRFSAERLKGVDSTLKIQPAKLEDSAVYLCASSLNLSGYEQYFGPGTRLTVT.

The CDR3 sequence is CASSQGGAGADTQYF. DNA for the CDR3: TGCGCCAGCAGCCAAGGGGGCGCCGGGGCAGATACGCAGTATTTT. This chain links TRBV4-1 with TRBJ2-3; D may be TRBD1 or TRBD2 (5 bases each). The CDR3 sequence is 15 residues long. Per the germline V gene, CDR1 is MGHRA and CDR2 is YSYEKL. Trimming shortened V by 1 base and J by 4 bases, and 12 bases separated the two germline ends.

The chain carries TRBV6-5 and TRBJ1-1; 7 nucleotides align to TRBD1. Trimming at V came to 5 bases and at J to 4 bases, leaving 10 bases not matched to a gene. Germline CDR1 MNHEY, CDR2 SVGAGI. The CDR3 has 15 amino acids. The CDR3 bases are TGTGCCAGCAGTAACGACAGGGAAGGGAGCACTGAAGCTTTCTTT. Its protein product is CASSNDREGSTEAFF.

This clone was picked up a small number of times. The chain recombines TRBV18 with TRBJ2-1, with D unresolved. Germline lookup yields CDR1 KGHSH and CDR2 LQKENI. The CDR3 spans 13 residues. Trimming cost V 3 bases and J 6 bases, with 9 bases left between them. CDR3 DNA: TGTGCCAGCTCACCTCTTCGTACCAATGAGCAGTTCTTC. Encoded protein: CASSPLRTNEQFF.

CDR3 sequence reads: CASGQEQETQYF. The CDR3 DNA sequence: TGTGCCAGCGGACAGGAGCAAGAGACCCAGTACTTC. This rearrangement joins TRBV2 to TRBJ2-5; 7 nucleotides match TRBD1. The CDR3 is 12 residues long. The germline CDR1 and CDR2 sequences are SNHLY and FYNNEI. The ends lost 8 bases at V and 2 bases at J; junction bases unmatched: 2.

The rearrangement uses TRBV5-1 and TRBJ2-1, with 11 bases fitting TRBD2. Germline assignment: CDR1 SGHRS and CDR2 YFSETQ. Trimming at V came to 4 bases and at J to 8 bases, leaving 5 bases not matched to a gene. CDR3 length: 14 residues. The CDR3 protein is CASSLSGGEDEQFF. Written as DNA, the CDR3 is TGCGCCAGCAGCCTTAGCGGGGGGGAGGATGAGCAGTTCTTC.

The chain has TRBV11-2 and TRBJ1-2; 8 bases are shared with TRBD1. The CDR3 sequence is 13 residues long. Trimming removed 5 bases from V and 3 bases from J; junction bases left unmatched: 2. Per germline, CDR1 SGHAT and CDR2 FQNNGV. CDR3: CASSPQGDYGYTF. In DNA form, the CDR3 reads TGTGCCAGCAGCCCACAGGGGGACTATGGCTACACCTTC.

The chain has TRBV27 and TRBJ1-3; possible D gene TRBD1, 5 bases. Germline CDR1 MNHEY, CDR2 SMNVEV (reference sequence). V was trimmed by 6 bases and J by 4 bases, leaving 16 bases between them. This CDR3 contains 15 residues. The CDR3 sequence: CASSRQNSPGNTIYF. CDR3 nucleotides: TGTGCCAGCAGCCGACAGAATTCACCGGGAAACACCATATATTTT.

The CDR3 is CASSDPIAGGGHEQYF. The CDR3 nucleotides read TGTGCCAGCAGTGACCCCATAGCGGGAGGGGGCCACGAGCAGTACTTC. This rearrangement joins TRBV6-1 to TRBJ2-7, with 11 bases matching TRBD2. J gave up 5 bases and V 3 bases, and 9 bases lay outside the gene matches. The CDR3 spans 16 residues. Per germline, CDR1 MNHNS and CDR2 SASEGT.

This clone came up once. The rearrangement uses TRBV5-1 and TRBJ1-6; D possibly corresponds to TRBD1 (6 bases). This CDR3 is 20 amino acids long. Per germline, CDR1 SGHRS and CDR2 YFSETQ. V was trimmed by 0 bases and J by 0 bases, leaving 19 bases between them. The CDR3 here is CASSLAATYREASYNSPLHF. For the CDR3, the DNA is TGCGCCAGCAGCTTGGCGGCCACATACAGGGAGGCCTCCTATAATTCACCCCTCCACTTT.

This clone turned up a few times. The chain is built from TRBV11-1 and TRBJ2-7; TRBD2 is a possible D gene (7 bases). The CDR3 contains 16 residues. V was pared by 1 base and J by 5 bases, with 18 bases between. Germline V gene sequence: CDR1 SGHAT, CDR2 FQDESV (reference sequence). The CDR3 loop is CASSLGFAGAGDEQYF. CDR3 bases: TGTGCCAGCAGCTTAGGATTCGCGGGGGCCGGGGACGAGCAGTACTTC.

This chain uses TRBV23-1 with TRBJ1-5, with 8 nucleotides matching TRBD1. TRBV23-1 is reported as an ORF; its role is uncertain. V was clipped by 0 bases and J by 2 bases; unmatched bases: 0. There are 15 residues in the CDR3. CDR3 DNA: TGCGCCAGCAGTCAATCGGGACAGGGCAATCAGCCCCAGCATTTT. This codes for CASSQSGQGNQPQHF.

This clone was seen more than once but under ten times. The V gene is TRBV2, the J gene TRBJ1-5; 7 nucleotides agree with TRBD1. J was trimmed by 1 base and V by 4 bases; bases with no gene match: 4. The CDR3 has 15 amino acids. Germline V lookup: CDR1 SNHLY, CDR2 FYNNEI. Here the CDR3 DNA reads TGTGCCAGCAGTGTGACAGGGACCAGCAATCAGCCCCAGCATTTT. The encoded protein is CASSVTGTSNQPQHF.

The chain combines TRBV19 with TRBJ1-2; 9 bases line up with TRBD1. Germline-derived CDR1 and CDR2 are LNHDA and SQIVND (reference sequence). This CDR3 has 14 amino acids. The V gene end was trimmed by 6 bases and the J gene end by 5 bases; junction bases not matched to a gene: 7. Here the CDR3 DNA reads TGTGCCAGTAGCCGACCGGGACAGGGATATGGCTACACCTTC. Its protein is CASSRPGQGYGYTF.

In DNA form, the CDR3 reads TGTGCCAGCAGTGAACGAAGTGGGGGCACCACCTACGAGCAGTACTTC. Protein sequence: CASSERSGGTTYEQYF. The chain has TRBV6-1 and TRBJ2-7, with a tentative D call TRBD1 (6 bases). The CDR3 spans 16 residues. V dropped 2 bases and J dropped 2 bases, with 16 bases sitting between them. Germline CDR1 reads MNHNS; CDR2 reads SASEGT.

The CDR3 DNA reads as TGTGCCAGTGGGGGACAGGGCGACTATGGCTACACCTTC. Protein: CASGGQGDYGYTF. V and J are TRBV19 and TRBJ1-2; TRBD1 aligns across 9 bases. V shed 8 bases and J 3 bases; nucleotides not matched to a gene: 4. Germline V gene sequence: CDR1 LNHDA, CDR2 SQIVND (reference sequence). CDR3 length equals 13 residues.

This clone was observed a single time. V and J are TRBV5-1 and TRBJ2-4; 11 nucleotides line up with TRBD1. Germline lookup yields CDR1 SGHRS and CDR2 YFSETQ. The CDR3 runs to 17 residues. V lost 0 bases to trimming and J lost 0 bases; unmatched junction nucleotides: 2. The CDR3 region has the DNA TGCGCCAGCAGCTTGGAGGACAGGGGGCTAGCCAAAAACATTCAGTACTTC. It specifies CASSLEDRGLAKNIQYF.

This chain uses TRBV7-2 with TRBJ2-1; 8 positions agree with TRBD1. Germline-derived CDR1 and CDR2 are SGHTA and FQGNSA. The CDR3 covers 15 residues. V lost 3 bases and J lost 1; bases outside the gene matches: 2. In DNA, the CDR3 is TGTGCCAGCAGCTTCAGGGGGCAATCCTACAATGAGCAGTTCTTC. Translation gives CASSFRGQSYNEQFF.

The rearrangement uses TRBV27 and TRBJ2-5; D may match TRBD1 or TRBD2 (5 bases each). The DNA end favors TRBJ2-7, so the J call may be wrong. In germline, CDR1 is MNHEY, CDR2 SMNVEV (reference sequence). This CDR3 is 14 amino acids long. CDR3 sequence: CASSGRGRPYEQYF. CDR3 nucleotide sequence: TGTGCCAGCAGCGGCCGGGGCAGACCCTACGAGCAGTACTTC.

This chain joins TRBV6-6 and TRBJ1-2; a possible D gene is TRBD1 (6 bases). V lost 7 bases, J lost 5 bases, and 14 bases lay in between. The germline CDR1 and CDR2 sequences are MNHNY and SVGAGI (reference sequence). The CDR3 has 13 amino acids. CDR3 sequence (DNA): TGTGCCAGCACTACAGGGTCTCGGTATGGCTACACCTTC. Translating it yields CASTTGSRYGYTF.

This sequence joins TRBV15 and TRBJ1-5, with 11 bases identical to TRBD1. There are 15 residues in the CDR3. Trimming removed 3 bases from V and 6 bases from J; junction bases left unmatched: 4. Germline CDR1 reads LNHNV; CDR2 reads YYDKDF (reference sequence). CDR3 protein: CATSRGGTGGQPQHF. For the CDR3, the DNA is TGTGCCACCAGCAGGGGGGGGACAGGGGGTCAGCCCCAGCATTTT.

J is TRBJ2-2 and V is TRBV28; possibly TRBD2 for D (5 bases). Germline V gene data show CDR1 as MDHEN and CDR2 as SYDVKM. Trimming took off 2 bases at V and 6 bases at J, with 16 bases between the two ends. The CDR3 contains 16 residues. This chain's CDR3 is CASSLRQRITSGELFF. CDR3 sequence (DNA): TGTGCCAGCAGTTTAAGGCAGCGGATAACTTCCGGGGAGCTGTTTTTT.